This T cell receptor beta chain was obtained from a study of radiotherapy plus CTLA-4 blockade in lung cancer. Study at large: An objective response was seen in about 17% of patients, and disease control in about 30%. Notes on the study in general: In blood, TCR clones derived from the tumor expanded after radiotherapy plus ipilimumab. In blood, early T cell clone dynamics reportedly predicted response best, together with interferon-beta.

Concerning this clone itself: Its matching antigen is unknown.

Method: immunoSEQ multiplex PCR; TCRdb's copy keeps in-frame clones and lacks some. This table has approximately 110,000 clones, 81% appearing once. The CDR3 has 18 residues. The V and J ends lost 3 bases and 7 bases respectively, with 29 bases between them. Germline-derived CDR1 and CDR2 are SGDLS and YYNGEE. The rearrangement joins TRBV9 to TRBJ2-7; perhaps D is TRBD1 or TRBD2 (6 bases each). The sequence was obtained from a human donor with non-small cell lung cancer that progressed on radiotherapy plus ipilimumab. Some clones in this sample may be carry-over from other donors' samples. This specimen was peripheral blood, taken from a patient treated with radiotherapy plus ipilimumab. CDR3 nucleotide sequence: TGTGCCAGCAGCGCCTGGACGGGGGCGTTGCCTTGGTTTGAAGAGCAGTACTTC. Its translation is CASSAWTGALPWFEEQYF.